This T cell receptor beta chain was documented in a study of blood T cell repertoires in COVID-19 (dated by TCRdb to the early 2020s). A note on the overall study: Collaborator samples came from the United States, Italy and Spain and covered acute and convalescent phases of COVID-19. Subjects who had been exposed to COVID-19, were actively infected with it, or had recovered from it provided the deeply sampled blood TCRbeta repertoires that made up the dataset. Sample metadata almost always included a de-identified subject ID, COVID-19 status, age in years and sex. A freely available public database, intended as a resource for researchers studying the immune response to SARS-CoV-2, is where the repertoires were released. The material from the prospective study consisted of cDNA or gDNA derived from T cells, B-cell-depleted T cells, or PBMCs. Where available, HLA class I and class II types were obtained from metadata supplied by the sample provider rather than from assay-based typing. The samples were drawn from two sources: the first 160 participants of the ongoing ImmuneRACE study, and 1,200 or so subjects contributed by 6 global collaborators. On the study overall, not on this receptor specifically: Clinical and demographic metadata were provided uncurated, with the amount varying by source and participant.

The germline ends are 17 bases apart after V is trimmed by 3 bases and J by 1 base. The germline V gene yields SGHDT for CDR1 and YYEEEE for CDR2. From its cysteine to its phenylalanine, the CDR3 spans 17 amino acids. Left in the record is the CDR3 DNA by itself, 51 bases read in frame from the first base. As concerns this clone: The antigen this receptor binds is unknown. The input lacks base qualities; no much larger clone sits a single base away.

TCRbeta CDR3 regions were amplified from genomic DNA by means of the immunoSEQ Assay, a bias-controlled multiplex PCR. As for how the authors treated the data: The number of nucleated cells in each sample was estimated by amplification of reference gene primers within the assay. Sequence reads were collapsed and filtered to measure the absolute abundance of every unique TCRbeta CDR3 rearrangement. Productive Simpson clonality was computed per sample as the square root of Simpson's diversity index over productive rearrangements. TCRdb obtained this table from immuneACCESS and retained in-frame rearrangements with V and J assigned. These tables miss some clones; where compared with another copy, unresolved V genes account for less than half of the shortfall, and the remainder is unexplained. V and J calls and clone size are those listed in that table; D and trimming were worked out from the DNA. A total of roughly 120,000 clones appear in this sample, 80% to 90% of them only once. The ten most abundant clones make up 0.88% of the sample.

Whole blood was collected in K2EDTA tubes by collaborating institutions according to the institutions' own protocols. For TCRbeta analysis, collaborator samples were shipped as frozen whole blood, as isolated PBMCs, or as DNA extracted from either sample type. The sample consisted of peripheral blood. This sequence originates from a woman between 50 and 59 years old with active or convalescent COVID-19. Recombination linked TRBV5-6 to TRBJ1-5; the D gene is perhaps TRBD1, on 6 matching bases. The CDR3: CASSWGLGGSSNQPQHF. Read as DNA, the sequence is TGTGCCAGCAGCTGGGGGCTTGGGGGCTCGAGCAATCAGCCCCAGCATTTT. With all but the CDR3 taken from the reference TRBV5-6 and TRBJ1-5 genes, the full variable domain is: DAGVTQSPTHLIKTRGQQVTLRCSPKSGHDTVSWYQQALGQGPQFIFQYYEEEERQRGNFPDRFSGHQFPNYSSELNVNALLLGDSALYLCASSWGLGGSSNQPQHFGDGTRLSIL.